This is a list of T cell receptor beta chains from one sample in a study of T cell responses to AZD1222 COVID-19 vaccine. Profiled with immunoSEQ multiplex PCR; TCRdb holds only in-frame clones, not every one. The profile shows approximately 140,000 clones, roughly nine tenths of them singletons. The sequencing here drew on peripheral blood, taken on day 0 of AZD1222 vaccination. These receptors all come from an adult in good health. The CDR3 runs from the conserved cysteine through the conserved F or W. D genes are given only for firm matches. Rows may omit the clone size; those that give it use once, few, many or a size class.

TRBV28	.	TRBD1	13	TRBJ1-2	TGTGCCACCGGGACAGGGGATTGGTTGGGCTACACCTTC	CATGTGDWLGYTF
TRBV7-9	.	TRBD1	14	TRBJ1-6	TGTGCCAGCAGCCTAACAGGGGGGGCCTCACCCCTCCACTTT	CASSLTGGASPLHF
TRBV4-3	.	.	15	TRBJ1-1	TGCGCCAGCAGCCAAGATGGGGAGGGGGGCACTGAAGCTTTCTTT	CASSQDGEGGTEAFF
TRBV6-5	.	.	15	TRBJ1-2	TGTGCCAGCAGTTACGGCCGTAACAGTGGCTATGGCTACACCTTC	CASSYGRNSGYGYTF
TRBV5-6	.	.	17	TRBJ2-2	TGTGCCAGCAGTATCCCGGGCATCTGGCGGAACACCGGGGAGCTGTTTTTT	CASSIPGIWRNTGELFF
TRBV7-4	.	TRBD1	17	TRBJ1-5	TGTGCCAGCAGCCCAGGGGCAAGGGACAGGGGGTTGTTGCCCCAGCATTTT	CASSPGARDRGLLPQHF
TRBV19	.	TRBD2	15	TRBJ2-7	TGTGCCAGTAGTGCGACTAGCGGGAGGAAATACGAGCAGTACTTC	CASSATSGRKYEQYF
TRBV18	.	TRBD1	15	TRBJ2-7	TGTGCCAGCTCACCACAGGGAGGGACAGGGGACGAGCAGTACTTC	CASSPQGGTGDEQYF
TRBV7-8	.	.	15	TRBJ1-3	TGTGCCAGCAGCTTCAACAGAGTCTCTGGAAACACCATATATTTT	CASSFNRVSGNTIYF
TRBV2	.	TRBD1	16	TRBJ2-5	TGTGCCAGCAGTGAAGTAGGACAGGTGGTTAGGGAGACCCAGTACTTC	CASSEVGQVVRETQYF
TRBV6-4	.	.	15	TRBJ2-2	TGTGCCAGCAGTGAAGGGACGGACTTACCCGGGGAGCTGTTTTTT	CASSEGTDLPGELFF
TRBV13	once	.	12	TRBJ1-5	TGTGCCAGCAGCCTCGAGGGTCAGCCCCAGCATTTT	CASSLEGQPQHF
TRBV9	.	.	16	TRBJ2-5	TGTGCCAGCAGCCCATCTCTTCCGCTAGGAAGCGAGACCCAGTACTTC	CASSPSLPLGSETQYF
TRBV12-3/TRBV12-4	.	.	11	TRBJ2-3	TGTGCCAGCAGTTTTTTTGATACGCAGTATTTT	CASSFFDTQYF
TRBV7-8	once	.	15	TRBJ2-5	TGTGCCAGCAGGAACCCGGGACCCTCTCAAGAGACCCAGTACTTC	CASRNPGPSQETQYF
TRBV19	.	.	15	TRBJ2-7	TGTGCCAGTAGTATTAAACCGGGACGGTCCTACGAGCAGTACTTC	CASSIKPGRSYEQYF
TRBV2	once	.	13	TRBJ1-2	TGTGCCAGCAGTGGTACAGCTAACTATGGCTACACCTTC	CASSGTANYGYTF
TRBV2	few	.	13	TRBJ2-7	TGTGCCAGCAGTGAGGTCGGGTCCTACGAGCAGTACTTC	CASSEVGSYEQYF
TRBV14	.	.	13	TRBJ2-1	TGTGCCAGCAGTCCCTCGTCCCGCAATGAGCAGTTCTTC	CASSPSSRNEQFF
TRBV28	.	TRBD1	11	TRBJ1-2	TGTGCCAGTAGAGACAGGGTTGGCTACACCTTC	CASRDRVGYTF
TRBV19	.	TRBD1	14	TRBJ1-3	TGTGCCAGTAGTCGGGACAGCTCTGGAAACACCATATATTTT	CASSRDSSGNTIYF
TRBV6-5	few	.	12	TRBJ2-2	TGTGCCAGCAGCTCCGTAACCGGGGAGCTGTTTTTT	CASSSVTGELFF
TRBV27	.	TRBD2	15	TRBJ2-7	TGTGCCAGCAGCACCAAGCCTAGCGGCTACTACGAGCAGTACTTC	CASSTKPSGYYEQYF
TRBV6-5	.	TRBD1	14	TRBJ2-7	TGTGCCAGCAGCTCCGGGACAGCGTCCTACGAGCAGTACTTC	CASSSGTASYEQYF
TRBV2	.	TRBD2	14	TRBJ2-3	TGTGCCAGCCGGCGGCGGGAGGGCCACGATACGCAGTATTTT	CASRRREGHDTQYF
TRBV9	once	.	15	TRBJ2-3	TGTGCCAGCAGCGTAGCTTGGGGAAGCACAGATACGCAGTATTTT	CASSVAWGSTDTQYF
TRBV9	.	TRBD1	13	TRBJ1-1	TGTGCCAGCAGCCCACAGGGGATCACTGAAGCTTTCTTT	CASSPQGITEAFF
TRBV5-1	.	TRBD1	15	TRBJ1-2	TGCGCCAGCAGCTGGGGACAGGGCCGGGTTGGTGGCTACACCTTC	CASSWGQGRVGGYTF
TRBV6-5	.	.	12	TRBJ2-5	TGTGCCAGCAGCTCGGCCTTACACCGACTAGACTTC	CASSSALHRLDF
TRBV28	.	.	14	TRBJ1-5	TGTGCCAGCAGTTTTCGGGTGGGAGGTCAGCCCCAGCATTTT	CASSFRVGGQPQHF
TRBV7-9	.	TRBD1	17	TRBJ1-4	TGTGCCAGCAGCGCATTATCGGGGACAGGGGCGGGGGAAAAACTGTTTTTT	CASSALSGTGAGEKLFF
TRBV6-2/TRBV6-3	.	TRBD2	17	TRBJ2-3	TGTGCCAGCAGTTACTCCCTTAGCGGGACCCACACAGATACGCAGTATTTT	CASSYSLSGTHTDTQYF
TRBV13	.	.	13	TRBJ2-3	TGTGCCAGCAGCACCGTCCGCACAGATACGCAGTATTTT	CASSTVRTDTQYF
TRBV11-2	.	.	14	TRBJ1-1	TGTGCCAGCAGCCAACCACCGTTGAACACTGAAGCTTTCTTT	CASSQPPLNTEAFF
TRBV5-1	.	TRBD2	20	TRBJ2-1	TGCGCCAGCAGCTTGGTAGGGGTTACAGGGTCCAGCGGGAGAAACAATGAGCAGTTCTTC	CASSLVGVTGSSGRNNEQFF
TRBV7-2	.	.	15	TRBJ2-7	TGTGCCAGCAGCTCTCGGGGGGCCCCCGGCTACGAGCAGTACTTC	CASSSRGAPGYEQYF
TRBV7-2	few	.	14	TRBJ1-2	TGTGCCAGCAGCTTAGGGGGCAGGGACTATGGCTACACCTTC	CASSLGGRDYGYTF
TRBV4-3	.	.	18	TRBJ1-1	TGCGCCAGCAGCCAAGGGAGTCTGGGGGACGCATTCAACACTGAAGCTTTCTTT	CASSQGSLGDAFNTEAFF
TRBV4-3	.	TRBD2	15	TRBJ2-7	TGCGCCAGCAGCCAAGCCCGACTAGCTGGGTACGAGCAGTACTTC	CASSQARLAGYEQYF
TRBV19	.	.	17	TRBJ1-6	TGTGCCAGTAGTCCGCCGCGGCGCCTCTCCTATAATTCACCCCTCCACTTT	CASSPPRRLSYNSPLHF
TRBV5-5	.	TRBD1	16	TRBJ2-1	TGTGCCAGCAGCTTGGCTCGGGACAGGGGGCCCCATGAGCAGTTCTTC	CASSLARDRGPHEQFF
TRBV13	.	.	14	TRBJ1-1	TGTGCCAGCAGCTTAGGCGCAGGGAACACTGAAGCTTTCTTT	CASSLGAGNTEAFF
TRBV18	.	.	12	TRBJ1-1	TGTGCCAGCTCACCAATGGGGGGGGAAGCTTTCTTT	CASSPMGGEAFF
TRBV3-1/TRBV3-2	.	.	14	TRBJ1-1	TGTGCCAGCAGCCCTCAACTACGGGGGACTGAAGCTTTCTTT	CASSPQLRGTEAFF
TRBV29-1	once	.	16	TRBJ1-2	TGCAGCGTTGAAGTCCGCCTGGGACCCCTAAGCTATGGCTACACCTTC	CSVEVRLGPLSYGYTF
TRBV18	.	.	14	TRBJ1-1	TGTGCCAGCGCTCCCGGGAACATGAACACTGAAGCTTTCTTT	CASAPGNMNTEAFF
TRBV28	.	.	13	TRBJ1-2	TGTGCCAGCAGTTTACACAGCCGATATGGCTACACCTTC	CASSLHSRYGYTF
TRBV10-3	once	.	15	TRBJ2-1	TGTGCCATCAGTGAGTCGACGCGGGACTACAATGAGCAGTTCTTC	CAISESTRDYNEQFF
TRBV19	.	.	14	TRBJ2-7	TGTGCCAGTAGTATTTCCGGACCTTCCTACGAGCAGTACTTC	CASSISGPSYEQYF
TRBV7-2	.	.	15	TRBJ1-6	TGTGCCAGCAGCCTCAGCCAGTGGGAGAGCTCACCCCTCCACTTT	CASSLSQWESSPLHF
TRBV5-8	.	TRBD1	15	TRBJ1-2	TGTGCCAGCAGCTTGGGAGGGGGCTGGTACTATGGCTACACCTTC	CASSLGGGWYYGYTF
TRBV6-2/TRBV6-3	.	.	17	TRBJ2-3	TGTGCCAGCAGCACCCGACAGGGAGGTGCCCAAGGAGATACGCAGTATTTT	CASSTRQGGAQGDTQYF
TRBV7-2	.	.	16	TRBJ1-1	TGTGCCAGCAGCTTAGGGTCCACAGGTAGGGGCACTGAAGCTTTCTTT	CASSLGSTGRGTEAFF
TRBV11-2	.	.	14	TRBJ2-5	TGTGCCAGCAGCTTACCCAGGGACCAAGAGACCCAGTACTTC	CASSLPRDQETQYF
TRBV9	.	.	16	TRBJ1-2	TGTGCCAGCAGCAAGGTGACAGCCATGACTAACTATGGCTACACCTTC	CASSKVTAMTNYGYTF
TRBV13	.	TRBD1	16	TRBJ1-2	TGTGCCAGCAGCTGGAGGGGACAGTTAAAGAACTATGGCTACACCTTC	CASSWRGQLKNYGYTF
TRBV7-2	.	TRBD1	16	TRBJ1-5	TGTGCCAGCAGTTTTAGGACAGGGGGCAGCAATCAGCCCCAGCATTTT	CASSFRTGGSNQPQHF
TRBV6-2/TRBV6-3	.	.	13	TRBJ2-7	TGTGCCAGCAGTTACCGACACTCCTACGAGCAGTACTTC	CASSYRHSYEQYF